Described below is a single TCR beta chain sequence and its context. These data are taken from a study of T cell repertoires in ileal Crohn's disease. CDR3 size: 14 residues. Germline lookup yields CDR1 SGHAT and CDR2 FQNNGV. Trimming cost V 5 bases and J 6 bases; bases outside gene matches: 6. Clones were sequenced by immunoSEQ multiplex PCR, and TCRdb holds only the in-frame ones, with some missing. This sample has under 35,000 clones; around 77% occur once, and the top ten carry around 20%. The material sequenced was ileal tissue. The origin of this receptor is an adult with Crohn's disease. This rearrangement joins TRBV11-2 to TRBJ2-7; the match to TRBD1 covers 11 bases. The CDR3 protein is CASSPGTGGFEQYF. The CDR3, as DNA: TGTGCCAGCAGCCCCGGGACAGGGGGGTTCGAGCAGTACTTC.